The source of this TCR beta chain is a study of cytotoxic CD8 clonotypes in ibrutinib-treated CLL. Study-wide background: Response sampling took place at median about 12 months of treatment, range 6 to 36. Overall study results and limits: Higher clonality was seen at ibrutinib response and a return toward baseline at progression.

TCRdb keeps only in-frame clones here, not all; method: immunoSEQ multiplex PCR. The sample shows 150,000 to 200,000 clones, nearly 90% of them seen only once. Deletions cut 4 bases from V and 2 bases from J, with 15 bases between. There are 14 residues in the CDR3. Germline CDR1 reads SQVTM; CDR2 reads ANQGSEA. In the case of this clone: Its antigen is undetermined.

The TCR was taken from a human donor with chronic lymphocytic leukemia. The source material was PBMCs, sampled at disease progression, from a patient treated with ibrutinib. The V call is TRBV29-1, the J call TRBJ2-7, with D perhaps being TRBD1 or TRBD2 (5 bases each). The CDR3 DNA reads as TGCAGCGTTGGGCGTGGGACGCAGACCTACGAGCAGTACTTC. This codes for CSVGRGTQTYEQYF.